Shown below are 21 T cell receptor beta chains from a single sample sequenced in a study of human T cells and chemical hapten exposure. TCRdb re-called the RACE reads with MiXCR, one entry per CDR3 protein. This sample has more than 30,000 distinct CDR3 sequences, with just under 6.5% found just once. The time point here: patch test 1, 2 weeks after DPC sensitization. Treatment noted: therapeutic diphenylcyclopropenone sensitization with weekly scalp DPC. Total RNA was isolated from unfractionated whole blood. Sequencing used whole blood, obtained in connection with sensitization to the hapten diphenylcyclopropenone (DPC). Every receptor here comes from a woman in her 30s with alopecia areata. Some clones in this sample may be carry-over from other donors' samples.

The table lists this clonotype with many counts. The gene calls are TRBV12-3 or TRBV12-4 and TRBJ2-3; unclear D gene. Deletions cut 7 bases from V and 2 bases from J, with 13 bases between. This CDR3 spans 14 amino acids. CDR3 in DNA: TGTGCCAGCAAGATGCAAACCTCCACAGATACGCAGTATTTT. It yields the protein CASKMQTSTDTQYF.

The gene calls are TRBV20-1 and TRBJ2-3, with D unresolved. Germline lookup yields CDR1 DFQATT and CDR2 SNEGSKA (reference sequence). V shed 1 base and J shed 0 bases, with 8 bases lying between them. The CDR3 has 14 residues. In DNA, the CDR3 is TGCAGTGCTAGAGTGGGTACTAGCACAGATACGCAGTATTTT. Translated, it gives CSARVGTSTDTQYF.

This clonotype appeared many times. V and J are TRBV25-1 and TRBJ1-5; possibly TRBD1 for D (6 bases). The CDR3 extends over 13 amino acids. Germline V gene sequence: CDR1 MGHDK, CDR2 SYGVNS. V gave up 2 bases and J gave up 7 bases, with 9 bases separating them. CDR3 in DNA: TGTGCCAGCAGTGAAACTACAGGGCAGCCCCAGCATTTT. Its protein is CASSETTGQPQHF.

This chain joins TRBV5-6 and TRBJ1-5; 9 bases map to TRBD1. The J segment lost 8 bases and the V segment lost 0 bases, leaving 9 bases of the junction unmatched. Looked up from germline, CDR1 is SGHDT and CDR2 is YYEEEE. The length of the CDR3 is 16 residues. The CDR3 is CASSLAGQGPEKPQHF. CDR3 DNA: TGTGCCAGCAGCTTGGCAGGACAGGGGCCCGAAAAGCCCCAGCATTTT.

V is TRBV6-2 or TRBV6-3 and J is TRBJ2-5; possibly TRBD2 for D (6 bases). Looked up from germline, CDR1 is MNHEY and CDR2 is SVGEGT. Trimming removed 3 bases at V and 4 bases at J, with 15 bases between. This CDR3 has 15 residues. The CDR3 DNA is TGTGCCAGCAGTTATACTAGCAGAGGGTCAGAGACCCAGTACTTC. Translation gives CASSYTSRGSETQYF.

The V call is TRBV4-1, the J call TRBJ2-2; D might be TRBD1 or TRBD2, each matching 5 bases. V was cut by 4 bases and J by 4 bases, with 16 bases left in between. This CDR3 spans 16 amino acids. Germline CDR1 reads MGHRA; CDR2 reads YSYEKL. The CDR3 DNA reads TGCGCCAGCAGCCCGCGTACACTAGGGGCCACCGGGGAGCTGTTTTTT. Amino acids: CASSPRTLGATGELFF.

Only a few counts were recorded for this clonotype. The chain employs TRBV12-3 or TRBV12-4 and TRBJ1-1; a possible D gene is TRBD1 (6 bases). The CDR3 consists of 14 residues. The V and J ends lost 6 bases and 0 bases respectively, with 11 bases between them. CDR3 in DNA: TGTGCCAGCAGATGGGGGGGGCTGAACACTGAAGCTTTCTTT. Its protein product is CASRWGGLNTEAFF.

The V call is TRBV9, the J call TRBJ2-3; D gene unclear. CDR3 size: 12 residues. Germline CDR1 is SGDLS and CDR2 is YYNGEE. V lost 5 bases and J 1 base, leaving 5 bases between the germline ends. The DNA for the CDR3 is TGTGCCAGCAGTGACGGCACAGATACGCAGTATTTT. Its translation: CASSDGTDTQYF.

This clonotype came up many times. The V call is TRBV7-9, the J call TRBJ2-5; D not certain. V was cut by 3 bases and J by 5 bases, with 16 bases left in between. Looked up from germline, CDR1 is SEHNR and CDR2 is FQNEAQ (reference sequence). There are 15 residues in the CDR3. The chain's CDR3 is CASSFPRASGETQYF. In nucleotides, the CDR3 is TGTGCCAGCAGCTTCCCCCGGGCCTCCGGGGAGACCCAGTACTTC.

This clonotype was recorded a few times. The J gene is TRBJ1-5, the V gene TRBV19; D is unresolved. Trimming cost V 5 bases and J 6 bases, with 17 bases left between them. The germline gives CDR1 LNHDA, CDR2 SQIVND (reference sequence). The CDR3 has 15 amino acids. For the CDR3, the DNA is TGTGCCAGTAGTCCTTCCTCTAAGGGCGGTCAGCCCCAGCATTTT. Translating gives CASSPSSKGGQPQHF.

This clonotype was counted only a few times. The genes are TRBV6-1 and TRBJ2-4; D perhaps matches TRBD1 (6 bases). CDR3 size: 15 residues. CDR1 is MNHNS and CDR2 is SASEGT in the germline V gene. With 6 bases removed from V and 0 bases from J, the gap between germline ends came to 12 bases. The CDR3 protein is CASSDRTVAKNIQYF. The CDR3 region has the DNA TGTGCCAGCAGCGATAGGACAGTAGCCAAAAACATTCAGTACTTC.

This clonotype was picked up a small number of times. This chain joins TRBV6-5 and TRBJ1-5; the D gene is possibly TRBD1 (5 bases). Per germline, CDR1 MNHEY and CDR2 SVGAGI. Between the trimmed V and J ends, which lost 6 bases and 0 bases, there was a span of 15 bases. The CDR3 totals 16 residues. CDR3 coding DNA: TGTGCCAGCAGACCCGGGACCGATTATAGCAATCAGCCCCAGCATTTT. This encodes CASRPGTDYSNQPQHF.

The rearrangement links TRBV5-1 to TRBJ2-7, with D perhaps matching TRBD1 (6 bases). V was clipped by 1 base and J by 3 bases, with 14 bases between them. This CDR3 comprises 15 residues. Germline V gene lookup returns CDR1 SGHRS and CDR2 YFSETQ. The CDR3: CASSLHPGVGYEQYF. The CDR3 region has the DNA TGCGCCAGCAGCTTGCATCCAGGGGTGGGCTACGAGCAGTACTTC.

The chain has TRBV5-1 and TRBJ1-3; D gene unclear. The CDR3 consists of 18 residues. Germline V gives CDR1 SGHRS, CDR2 YFSETQ. V shed 0 bases and J shed 0 bases, with 16 bases lying between them. The CDR3 sequence: CASSLDGGRFGSGNTIYF. In nucleotides, the CDR3 is TGCGCCAGCAGCTTGGACGGAGGACGGTTCGGCTCTGGAAACACCATATATTTT.

This chain connects TRBV6-2 or TRBV6-3 to TRBJ2-6, with D maybe TRBD1 (6 bases). Between the trimmed V and J ends, which lost 3 bases and 2 bases, there was a span of 14 bases. The germline CDR1 and CDR2 sequences are MNHEY and SVGEGT. This CDR3 is 17 amino acids long. The CDR3 spells CASSYGQGTPGANVLTF. In nucleotides, the CDR3 is TGTGCCAGCAGTTATGGGCAGGGGACCCCTGGGGCCAACGTCCTGACTTTC.

This clonotype has at least ten counts. The chain combines TRBV5-1 with TRBJ1-1; TRBD1 agrees at 8 bases. CDR3 size: 13 residues. V was clipped by 7 bases and J by 8 bases; unmatched bases: 10. CDR1 and CDR2 from the germline V gene are SGHRS and YFSETQ. The CDR3 reads CASSAQGGTEAFF. The CDR3 region has the DNA TGCGCCAGCTCCGCACAGGGGGGTACGGAAGCTTTCTTT.

This clonotype was observed at least ten times. The chain couples TRBV7-8 to TRBJ2-4; D not certain. From germline, CDR1 is SGHVS and CDR2 FQNEAQ. The germline V and J ends were trimmed by 6 bases and 8 bases, with 8 bases remaining between them. The CDR3 length is 11 residues. The CDR3 region is CASSLGDIQYF. The CDR3, as DNA: TGTGCCAGCAGTCTAGGAGACATTCAGTACTTC.

There are many counts of this clonotype. The chain carries TRBV7-3 and TRBJ1-5; D gene ambiguous. The V gene's germline CDR1 is SGHTA and CDR2 FQGTGA. The germline V and J ends were trimmed by 5 bases and 7 bases, with 12 bases remaining between them. The CDR3 spans 13 residues. CDR3 sequence (DNA): TGTGCCAGCAGCGTCTCGGCCGGACAGCCCCAGCATTTT. It is translated as CASSVSAGQPQHF.

This clonotype was recorded at least ten times. The gene calls are TRBV6-2 or TRBV6-3 and TRBJ1-2; D is perhaps TRBD1 (5 bases). This CDR3 spans 13 amino acids. V dropped 6 bases and J dropped 4 bases, with 12 bases sitting between them. Germline CDR1 is MNHEY and CDR2 is SVGEGT. CDR3 bases: TGTGCCAGCAGCTCAGGACACCTCTATGGCTACACCTTC. Translation gives CASSSGHLYGYTF.

This clonotype counts as medium-sized. Written as DNA, the CDR3 is TGTGCCAGCAAACCGCAGGGCCCAGCCTACGAGCAGTACTTC. It translates to CASKPQGPAYEQYF. The chain employs TRBV28 and TRBJ2-7; TRBD1 might be the D (5 bases). The CDR3 loop spans 14 amino acids. The ends were cut back, 7 bases at V and 2 bases at J, with 15 bases in the middle. Germline values: CDR1 MDHEN, CDR2 SYDVKM.

This clonotype was detected many times. The chain carries TRBV24-1 and TRBJ2-7, with 9 nucleotides matching TRBD1. The V gene's germline CDR1 is KGHDR and CDR2 SFDVKD. The CDR3 loop spans 11 amino acids. V gave up 10 bases and J gave up 4 bases; unmatched junction bases: 1. The DNA of the CDR3 is TGTGCCACGGGACAGGGATACGAGCAGTACTTC. It is translated as CATGQGYEQYF.